This T cell receptor (beta chain) was recorded in a study of blood T cell repertoires in COVID-19. Produced via immunoSEQ multiplex PCR; TCRdb's table is partial and in-frame only. The table includes around 56,000 clones, 90% detected once. The V and J ends lost 5 bases and 3 bases, in that order; junction bases with no gene match: 0. Germline V gives CDR1 MNHEY, CDR2 SVGEGT. The CDR3 runs 13 residues. The sequenced sample was peripheral blood. The sequence was collected from a man older than 75 with acute or convalescent COVID-19. The rearrangement links TRBV6-2 or TRBV6-3 to TRBJ1-1; 10 nucleotides align to TRBD1. CDR3 loop: CASSGQGDTEAFF. In nucleotides, the CDR3 is TGTGCCAGCAGTGGACAGGGGGACACTGAAGCTTTCTTT.